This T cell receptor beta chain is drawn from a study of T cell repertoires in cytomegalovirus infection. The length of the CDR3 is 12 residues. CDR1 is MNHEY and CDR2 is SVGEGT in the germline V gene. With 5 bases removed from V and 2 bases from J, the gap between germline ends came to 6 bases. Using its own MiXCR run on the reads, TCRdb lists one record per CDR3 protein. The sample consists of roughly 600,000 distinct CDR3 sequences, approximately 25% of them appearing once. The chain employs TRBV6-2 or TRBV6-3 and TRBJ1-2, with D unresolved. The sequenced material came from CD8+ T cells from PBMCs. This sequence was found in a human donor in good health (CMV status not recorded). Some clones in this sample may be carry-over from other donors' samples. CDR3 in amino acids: CASSHGNYGYTF. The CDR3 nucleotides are TGTGCCAGCAGTCATGGGAACTATGGCTACACCTTC.